The clone carrying this T cell receptor (beta chain) has just one count. Other DNA sequences within the sample encode an identical CDR3. The entry originates in a study of Ad26.COV2.S vaccination and SARS-CoV-2 variants. Generated by immunoSEQ multiplex PCR, the TCRdb table keeps only in-frame clones and is missing some. The table includes about 320,000 clones, around 83% detected once. Specified treatment: 19 received Ad26.COV2.S at low or high dose, single or two shots; 5 received placebo; per-sample allocation not given. Repertoires come from day 63 after the first vaccine or placebo injection. This adult donor, from Boston, was 18-55 years old. This sequence was found in a person aged 18 to 59 who received the Ad26.COV2.S COVID-19 vaccine or a placebo. The sequences come from peripheral blood, collected in a trial of Ad26.COV2.S vaccine versus placebo.

The CDR3 spells CASSQETSGQETQYF. CDR3 DNA: TGTGCCAGCAGCCAAGAGACTAGCGGACAAGAGACCCAGTACTTC. This chain uses TRBV3-1 (or the pseudogene TRBV3-2) with TRBJ2-5; 9 bases match TRBD2. Germline CDR1 is LGHDT and CDR2 is YNNKEL (reference sequence). Trimming cost V 0 bases and J 2 bases; bases outside gene matches: 1. This CDR3 has 15 residues.